This entry lists 30 T cell receptor beta chains sequenced from one sample in a study of spatial heterogeneity in lung cancer. Time point denoted: blood at routine non-recurrence follow-up after resection. Whole RNA obtained from tumor, nontumor lung or frozen PBMC underwent sequencing without sorting. MiXCR was run by TCRdb on the 5' RACE reads, yielding one entry per CDR3 protein. Seen here are tens of thousands of distinct CDR3 sequences, 6% to 8.5% observed once, and the top ten hold about a third. Sequenced material: PBMCs, taken at follow-up. These receptors were taken from a female donor with early-stage non-small cell lung cancer.

In its sample, this clonotype was seen many times. The chain has TRBV2 and TRBJ2-3, with 15 bases matching TRBD2. Per the germline V gene, CDR1 is SNHLY and CDR2 is FYNNEI. V shed 9 bases, J shed 7 bases, and the junction held 5 bases outside the gene matches. The CDR3 runs 14 residues. Here the CDR3 reads CAREGTSGGNTQYF. In DNA, the CDR3 is TGTGCCAGAGAAGGGACTAGCGGGGGGAATACGCAGTATTTT.

The table lists this clonotype with a few counts. This chain connects TRBV6-6 to TRBJ2-5; D ambiguous. CDR1 is MNHNY and CDR2 is SVGAGI in the germline V gene (reference sequence). The CDR3 is made up of 13 amino acids. Trimming took 3 bases from V and 2 from J, leaving 7 bases between them. The CDR3 region is CASSYMWQETQYF. CDR3 sequence (DNA): TGTGCCAGCAGTTATATGTGGCAAGAGACCCAGTACTTC.

This clonotype was detected only a few times. The rearrangement links TRBV2 to TRBJ1-2; the match to TRBD1 covers 8 bases. Trimming took 3 bases from V and 5 from J; bases not matched to a gene: 8. The V gene's germline CDR1 is SNHLY and CDR2 FYNNEI. The CDR3 has 15 amino acids. The CDR3 nucleotides read TGTGCCAGCAGTGAGGCTTGGCAGGGGGCGTATGGCTACACCTTC. Translation gives CASSEAWQGAYGYTF.

This clonotype was observed at least ten times. This chain joins TRBV20-1 and TRBJ1-4; D unclear. Germline V gene data show CDR1 as DFQATT and CDR2 as SNEGSKA (reference sequence). The CDR3 totals 14 residues. The V and J ends lost 4 bases and 0 bases respectively, with 9 bases between them. The CDR3 region is CSAIGPATNEKLFF. CDR3 nucleotides: TGCAGTGCTATAGGGCCCGCAACTAATGAAAAACTGTTTTTT.

This clonotype was recorded many times. The genes are TRBV5-1 and TRBJ1-6; D not resolved. V was pared by 7 bases and J by 5 bases, with 16 bases between. CDR1 is SGHRS and CDR2 is YFSETQ in the germline V gene. This CDR3 spans 15 amino acids. The CDR3 DNA reads as TGCGCCAGCGGCACTCGAGCGAGCAATAATTCACCCCTCCACTTT. This translates into CASGTRASNNSPLHF.

This clonotype has only a few counts. The V and J genes are TRBV12-3 or TRBV12-4 and TRBJ2-4, with 9 positions matching TRBD1. This CDR3 comprises 15 residues. Trimming cost V 6 bases and J 7 bases; bases outside gene matches: 10. The CDR3: CASSPRTGAFNIQYF. The CDR3 region has the DNA TGTGCCAGCAGCCCGAGGACAGGGGCATTCAACATTCAGTACTTC.

There are many counts of this clonotype. In DNA, the CDR3 is TGCAGCGTTGAAAGGGTGGGCACCGGGGAGCTGTTTTTT. Its translation is CSVERVGTGELFF. V is TRBV29-1 and J is TRBJ2-2, with no clear D. The germline V and J ends were trimmed by 2 bases and 4 bases, with 8 bases remaining between them. This CDR3 has 13 residues. CDR1 is SQVTM and CDR2 is ANQGSEA in the germline V gene.

In its sample, this clonotype was seen many times. This rearrangement joins TRBV6-1 to TRBJ1-1, with unresolved D. The CDR3 totals 16 residues. The germline V and J ends were trimmed by 6 bases and 1 base, with 18 bases remaining between them. The germline V gene has CDR1 MNHNS and CDR2 SASEGT. CDR3 nucleotides: TGTGCCAGCAGGTGGATGGTCGTCAGTCCGAACACTGAAGCTTTCTTT. Its protein product is CASRWMVVSPNTEAFF.

The table lists this clonotype with many counts. The chain carries TRBV20-1 and TRBJ1-1; D remains ambiguous. CDR1 and CDR2 (germline): DFQATT, SNEGSKA (reference sequence). The CDR3 has 15 residues. V was shortened by 2 bases and J by 0 bases, with 13 bases between the two germline ends. CDR3 in DNA: TGCAGTGCTAGACTCACACGCAAAATGAACACTGAAGCTTTCTTT. Amino acid sequence: CSARLTRKMNTEAFF.

This clonotype was counted at least ten times. CDR3: CASSGDRGYTGELFF. In DNA form, the CDR3 reads TGTGCCAGCAGTGGGGACAGGGGGTACACCGGGGAGCTGTTTTTT. V is TRBV6-6 and J is TRBJ2-2; TRBD1 agrees at 11 bases. CDR1 and CDR2 from the germline V gene are MNHNY and SVGAGI (reference sequence). Trimming cost V 5 bases and J 3 bases; bases outside gene matches: 2. The CDR3 loop spans 15 amino acids.

This clonotype occurred many times. V usage is TRBV6-2 or TRBV6-3 and J usage is TRBJ2-1; D gene uncertain. The CDR3 sequence is 14 residues long. CDR1 is MNHEY and CDR2 is SVGEGT in the germline V gene. Trimming shortened V by 2 bases and J by 6 bases, and 11 bases separated the two germline ends. The CDR3 DNA is TGTGCCAGCAGTTACGGTGGCCGAGGCAATGAGCAGTTCTTC. Amino acids: CASSYGGRGNEQFF.

The chain recombines TRBV12-3 or TRBV12-4 with TRBJ2-3, with D perhaps matching TRBD1 (5 bases). The CDR3 spans 16 residues. V was trimmed by 6 bases and J by 0 bases, leaving 16 bases between them. The CDR3 DNA reads as TGTGCCAGCAGCCCCAGACAGATTTCTAGCACAGATACGCAGTATTTT. Its protein product is CASSPRQISSTDTQYF.

Ten or more counts support this clonotype. The rearrangement joins TRBV4-3 to TRBJ2-1; D remains ambiguous. The germline gives CDR1 LGHNA, CDR2 YSLEER. V was clipped by 3 bases and J by 0 bases, with 6 bases between them. This CDR3 is 14 amino acids long. The CDR3 DNA reads as TGCGCCAGCAGCCATCCTAGCTCCTACAATGAGCAGTTCTTC. It codes for CASSHPSSYNEQFF.

This clonotype appeared many times. The chain joins TRBV7-6 to TRBJ1-1, with a weak D call TRBD1 (6 bases). The germline V and J ends were trimmed by 1 base and 0 bases, with 9 bases remaining between them. The CDR3 is 15 residues long. Germline values: CDR1 SGHVS, CDR2 FNYEAQ. The CDR3 DNA reads TGTGCCAGCAGCTTAGGTGGGGGCGTGAACACTGAAGCTTTCTTT. Translating it yields CASSLGGGVNTEAFF.

The CDR3 DNA is TGCGCCAGCAGTCGCTCCGACAGGGACAGGGGGTCCCACGAGCAGTACTTC. This codes for CASSRSDRDRGSHEQYF. This rearrangement joins TRBV23-1 to TRBJ2-7; 11 nucleotides match TRBD1. TRBV23-1 is an ORF for which the function is uncertain. The CDR3 extends over 17 amino acids. V trimming: 4 bases; J trimming: 5 bases; junction bases outside the gene matches: 13.

J is TRBJ2-1 and V is TRBV3-1, with D unclear. V gave up 3 bases and J gave up 4 bases, with 10 bases separating them. The CDR3 runs 14 residues. CDR1 and CDR2 (germline): LGHDT, YNNKEL (reference sequence). The CDR3 coding sequence is TGTGCCAGCAGCCAGTCTGGACCTTACAATGAGCAGTTCTTC. Translation: CASSQSGPYNEQFF.

The chain links TRBV20-1 to TRBJ1-5, with D hard to call. This CDR3 is 16 amino acids long. CDR1 DFQATT and CDR2 SNEGSKA come from the germline V gene (reference sequence). V was clipped by 6 bases and J by 3 bases, with 21 bases between them. CDR3 coding DNA: TGCAGTGCAGTCTCCACCTACGGGCTCAACAATCAGCCCCAGCATTTT. Translation gives CSAVSTYGLNNQPQHF.

In nucleotides, the CDR3 is TGCAGCGTGGCGACGGCATATAGCAATCAGCCCCAGCATTTT. Amino acid sequence: CSVATAYSNQPQHF. The V and J genes are TRBV29-1 and TRBJ1-5; D gene ambiguous. CDR1 is SQVTM and CDR2 is ANQGSEA in the germline V gene. The CDR3 is made up of 14 amino acids. V lost 6 bases to trimming and J lost 0 bases, with 12 bases between them.

The table lists this clonotype with many counts. The chain recombines TRBV6-6 with TRBJ2-5; no definite D call. Germline V CDR1 and CDR2: MNHNY, SVGAGI (reference sequence). V shed 0 bases and J shed 5 bases, with 4 bases lying between them. The CDR3 is 12 residues long. Here the CDR3 reads CASSYSGETQYF. The CDR3, as DNA: TGTGCCAGCAGTTACTCGGGGGAGACCCAGTACTTC.

This clonotype was counted a few times. The chain combines TRBV5-1 with TRBJ1-1; D not certain. The CDR3 totals 13 residues. From germline, CDR1 is SGHRS and CDR2 YFSETQ. Between the trimmed V and J ends, which lost 3 bases and 1 base, there was a span of 7 bases. The CDR3 DNA sequence: TGCGCCAGCAGCTCCAACGGGAACACTGAAGCTTTCTTT. It codes for CASSSNGNTEAFF.

This clonotype was seen a handful of times. V and J are TRBV5-1 and TRBJ1-2, with a possible D match to TRBD1 (5 bases). V dropped 1 base and J dropped 1 base, with 14 bases sitting between them. The CDR3 is made up of 16 amino acids. Per the germline V gene, CDR1 is SGHRS and CDR2 is YFSETQ. CDR3 residues: CASSLMVPGSNYGYTF. In DNA, the CDR3 is TGCGCCAGCAGCTTGATGGTCCCAGGGAGTAACTATGGCTACACCTTC.

The table lists this clonotype with many counts. The chain joins TRBV6-5 to TRBJ2-5; D remains ambiguous. CDR1 is MNHEY and CDR2 is SVGAGI in the germline V gene. The V end was cut by 6 bases, the J end by 2 bases, with 13 bases between. This CDR3 is 14 amino acids long. In nucleotides, the CDR3 is TGTGCCAGCAGCCCTAGACTGGAACAAGAGACCCAGTACTTC. Protein sequence: CASSPRLEQETQYF.

In its sample, this clonotype was seen many times. V gene TRBV3-1 combines with J gene TRBJ1-3, with D perhaps TRBD1 (5 bases). V dropped 5 bases and J dropped 7 bases, with 15 bases sitting between them. The CDR3 has 14 residues. In germline, CDR1 is LGHDT, CDR2 YNNKEL (reference sequence). Here the CDR3 DNA reads TGTGCCAGCAGCTCCGGACACGGGGCGAACACCATATATTTT. It specifies CASSSGHGANTIYF. Based on the CDR3 plus reference TRBV3-1 and TRBJ1-3, the full variable domain is DTAVSQTPKYLVTQMGNDKSIKCEQNLGHDTMYWYKQDSKKFLKIMFSYNNKELIINETVPNRFSPKSPDKAHLNLHINSLELGDSAVYFCASSSGHGANTIYFGEGSWLTVV.

The chain uses TRBV24-1 and TRBJ2-1, with D perhaps given as TRBD1 or TRBD2 (6 bases each). The CDR3 runs 13 residues. Germline CDR1 KGHDR, CDR2 SFDVKD. The V and J ends lost 5 bases and 8 bases respectively, with 12 bases between them. The CDR3 region has the DNA TGTGCCACCAGTGCCGACAGGAGGGATGAGCAGTTCTTC. Translating gives CATSADRRDEQFF.

This clonotype appeared many times. This sequence joins TRBV7-9 and TRBJ2-5; 8 bases match TRBD2. Trimming cost V 5 bases and J 5 bases; bases outside gene matches: 7. The CDR3 is 14 residues long. CDR1 and CDR2 (germline): SEHNR, FQNEAQ (reference sequence). CDR3 coding DNA: TGTGCCAGCAGCCCGCGGGGGGCGGGGGAGACCCAGTACTTC. Residues: CASSPRGAGETQYF.

The chain recombines TRBV18 with TRBJ1-6, with D possibly being TRBD1 (6 bases). CDR3 length: 16 residues. Germline assignment: CDR1 KGHSH and CDR2 LQKENI. Deletions cut 5 bases from V and 6 bases from J, with 17 bases between. This CDR3 is CASSTKAGQTNSPLHF. CDR3 in DNA: TGTGCCAGCTCAACAAAGGCCGGACAGACTAATTCACCCCTCCACTTT.

The chain is built from TRBV24-1 and TRBJ2-1, with TRBD1 identical over 7 bases. CDR1 and CDR2 from the germline V gene are KGHDR and SFDVKD. J was trimmed by 0 bases and V by 3 bases; bases with no gene match: 7. The CDR3 consists of 17 residues. Written as DNA, the CDR3 is TGTGCCACCAGTGATACCTCCGGGACAGTCTCCTACAATGAGCAGTTCTTC. It specifies CATSDTSGTVSYNEQFF.

There are many counts of this clonotype. V is TRBV7-2 and J is TRBJ2-7; weak D call: TRBD1 (5 bases). Germline-derived CDR1 and CDR2 are SGHTA and FQGNSA. Trimming removed 3 bases from V and 5 bases from J, with 17 bases in between. The CDR3 is 15 residues long. The CDR3: CASSLAPGPTDEQYF. The CDR3 nucleotides are TGTGCCAGCAGCTTGGCACCCGGGCCGACAGACGAGCAGTACTTC.

This clonotype was seen many times. This chain links TRBV10-3 with TRBJ2-5, with D possibly being TRBD2 (6 bases). CDR1 is ENHRY, CDR2 SYGVKD, per germline. CDR3 length equals 16 residues. Trimming cost V 0 bases and J 5 bases, with 16 bases left between them. This chain's CDR3 is CAISESTSSRGETQYF. The CDR3 DNA reads TGTGCCATCAGTGAGTCGACTAGTTCTCGGGGTGAGACCCAGTACTTC.

This clonotype was counted between two and nine times. The chain is built from TRBV3-1 and TRBJ2-1, with TRBD1 matching over 12 bases. V lost 1 base and J lost 3; bases outside the gene matches: 7. The CDR3 covers 18 residues. Looked up from germline, CDR1 is LGHDT and CDR2 is YNNKEL (reference sequence). CDR3 region: CASSQAPGTGGLYNEQFF. The CDR3 nucleotides are TGTGCCAGCAGCCAAGCTCCAGGGACAGGGGGCCTCTACAATGAGCAGTTCTTC.